What follows is one TCR beta chain and its context. Antigen: not known. Sequenced by immunoSEQ multiplex PCR; TCRdb stores in-frame clones only, minus some. Here the sample spans under 70,000 clones, over 80% being singletons. This specimen comes from a study of T cell responses to AZD1222 COVID-19 vaccine. Study-level findings and limits: Within unmutated variant regions lay the reported targets of nearly half of spike-specific TCRs. There were mostly white British donors and more females than males, and clonal diversity was possibly underestimated.

Losses at the gene ends were 1 base for V and 1 base for J; bases not matched to a gene: 9. CDR1 and CDR2 (germline): SEHNR, FQNEAQ (reference sequence). CDR3 length: 17 residues. This chain uses TRBV7-9 with TRBJ1-2; 7 bases are shared with TRBD1. The source is an adult in good health. This specimen was peripheral blood, taken on day 0 of AZD1222 vaccination. In DNA form, the CDR3 reads TGTGCCAGCAGCTTAGGTCCCACCGGGACAGATAACTATGGCTACACCTTC. It yields the protein CASSLGPTGTDNYGYTF. The complete variable domain, with remaining parts taken from reference TRBV7-9 and TRBJ1-2, reads DTGVSQNPRHKITKRGQNVTFRCDPISEHNRLYWYRQTLGQGPEFLTYFQNEAQLEKSRLLSDRFSAERPKGSFSTLEIQRTEQGDSAMYLCASSLGPTGTDNYGYTFGSGTRLTVV.